These 17 T cell receptor beta chains were all obtained from the same sample, sequenced in a study of cytomegalovirus exposure and HLA in healthy donors. PCR primers comprised 60 Vbeta and 13 Jbeta primers. Profiling relied on immunoSEQ multiplex PCR, and the TCRdb table lists in-frame clones only, not all of them. The top ten hold about 1.6% of the sample, which has around 200,000 clones, 75% to 90% seen once. The sequencing input was PBMCs. Source of these receptors: a man aged 45-60 years in good health and CMV-seronegative.

This clone came up once. The gene calls are TRBV7-2 and TRBJ2-2; D remains ambiguous. Trimming removed 2 bases from V and 7 bases from J, with 17 bases in between. The germline gives CDR1 SGHTA, CDR2 FQGNSA. CDR3 size: 16 residues. CDR3 bases: TGTGCCAGCAGCTTAAGAAGTGACTCTCGCGTCGGGGAGCTGTTTTTT. Encoded protein: CASSLRSDSRVGELFF.

The chain links TRBV7-2 to TRBJ2-4, with D perhaps matching TRBD1 (6 bases). The CDR3 covers 17 residues. The germline gives CDR1 SGHTA, CDR2 FQGNSA. V was cut by 5 bases and J by 4 bases, with 21 bases left in between. The chain's CDR3 is CASSPRPGHLAKNIQYF. The CDR3 nucleotides read TGTGCCAGCAGCCCAAGACCGGGACACCTTGCTAAAAACATTCAGTACTTC.

The V call is TRBV7-2, the J call TRBJ1-2, with a possible D match to TRBD1 (6 bases). In germline, CDR1 is SGHTA, CDR2 FQGNSA. With 2 bases removed from V and 4 bases from J, the gap between germline ends came to 23 bases. This CDR3 contains 18 residues. DNA for the CDR3: TGTGCCAGCAGCTTATTCCGTCAGGGCCCTGGACAGTCCTATGGCTACACCTTC. The encoded protein is CASSLFRQGPGQSYGYTF.

The rearrangement links TRBV15 to TRBJ2-3, with 8 bases fitting TRBD1. Germline V CDR1 and CDR2: LNHNV, YYDKDF (reference sequence). The J segment lost 0 bases and the V segment lost 5 bases, leaving 7 bases of the junction unmatched. The CDR3 totals 16 residues. This chain's CDR3 is CATSEGQVPSTDTQYF. The CDR3 DNA is TGTGCCACCAGCGAGGGACAGGTTCCTAGCACAGATACGCAGTATTTT.

The V gene is TRBV11-2, the J gene TRBJ2-5; tentatively, D is TRBD1 (6 bases). The CDR3 spans 13 residues. The germline V gene has CDR1 SGHAT and CDR2 FQNNGV. Trimming removed 11 bases from V and 3 bases from J, with 16 bases in between. For the CDR3, the DNA is TGTGCCTCTCGAGAGCAGGGGAAAGAGACCCAGTACTTC. This codes for CASREQGKETQYF. Drawing the rest from reference TRBV11-2 and TRBJ2-5, the complete variable domain is EAGVAQSPRYKIIEKRQSVAFWCNPISGHATLYWYQQILGQGPKLLIQFQNNGVVDDSQLPKDRFSAERLKGVDSTLKIQPAKLEDSAVYLCASREQGKETQYFGPGTRLLVL.

V is TRBV7-2 and J is TRBJ2-2; 7 nucleotides align to TRBD1. From germline, CDR1 is SGHTA and CDR2 FQGNSA. Trimming cost V 5 bases and J 3 bases; bases outside gene matches: 9. The CDR3 length is 16 residues. DNA of the CDR3: TGTGCCAGCAGCCTCCGACAGGGCGGACACACCGGGGAGCTGTTTTTT. Translating it yields CASSLRQGGHTGELFF.

The rearrangement links TRBV28 to TRBJ2-6, with 9 bases identical to TRBD1. V shed 6 bases and J 1 base; nucleotides not matched to a gene: 13. Germline V gene sequence: CDR1 MDHEN, CDR2 SYDVKM. The CDR3 runs 19 residues. This CDR3 is CASRNPAGTGRSGANVLTF. CDR3 DNA sequence: TGTGCCAGCAGAAACCCCGCCGGGACAGGGCGTTCTGGGGCCAACGTCCTGACTTTC.

The rearrangement links TRBV7-6 to TRBJ2-7; 11 positions agree with TRBD1. Trimming cost V 5 bases and J 4 bases; bases outside gene matches: 7. CDR1 and CDR2 (germline): SGHVS, FNYEAQ. The CDR3 length is 15 residues. Here the CDR3 reads CASSLGTGGVYEQYF. As DNA, the CDR3 is TGTGCCAGCAGCCTGGGGACAGGGGGTGTGTACGAGCAGTACTTC. The full variable domain, with the rest looked up from reference TRBV7-6 and TRBJ2-7, is GAGVSQSPRYKVTKRGQDVALRCDPISGHVSLYWYRQALGQGPEFLTYFNYEAQQDKSGLPNDRFSAERPEGSISTLTIQRTEQRDSAMYRCASSLGTGGVYEQYFGPGTRLTVT.

The CDR3 loop is CASSVGDSFYNEQFF. CDR3 DNA: TGTGCCAGCAGCGTAGGTGACTCCTTTTACAATGAGCAGTTCTTC. The chain has TRBV9 and TRBJ2-1; D ambiguous. Per germline, CDR1 SGDLS and CDR2 YYNGEE. The length of the CDR3 is 15 residues. V lost 0 bases and J 4 bases, leaving 11 bases between the germline ends.

This clone was picked up one time. V usage is TRBV19 and J usage is TRBJ2-5; TRBD2 agrees at 9 bases. The CDR3 is 17 amino acids. V trimming: 1 base; J trimming: 1 base; junction bases outside the gene matches: 7. Germline CDR1 is LNHDA and CDR2 is SQIVND (reference sequence). This CDR3 reads CASSIAAAGGPQETQYF. Written as DNA, the CDR3 is TGTGCCAGTAGTATAGCGGCGGCGGGAGGGCCCCAAGAGACCCAGTACTTC.

The V gene is TRBV7-9, the J gene TRBJ1-2; TRBD1 might be the D (6 bases). V was trimmed by 5 bases and J by 12 bases, leaving 22 bases between them. Germline-derived CDR1 and CDR2 are SEHNR and FQNEAQ (reference sequence). The CDR3 sequence is 14 residues long. CDR3 nucleotides: TGTGCCAGCAGCCCTCAGGACAGCGCCCGGAGGAACACCTTC. Protein product: CASSPQDSARRNTF.

The J gene is TRBJ2-6, the V gene TRBV15; D is perhaps TRBD1 (5 bases). Between the trimmed V and J ends, which lost 2 bases and 1 base, there was a span of 12 bases. The germline gives CDR1 LNHNV, CDR2 YYDKDF (reference sequence). The CDR3 covers 17 residues. This CDR3 is CATSRTIGVSGANVLTF. CDR3 nucleotides: TGTGCCACCAGCAGAACTATAGGGGTATCTGGGGCCAACGTCCTGACTTTC.

This chain uses TRBV18 with TRBJ2-3; TRBD1 matches at 7 bases. V lost 5 bases, J lost 0 bases, and 8 bases stayed unmatched. The CDR3 length is 16 residues. The germline gives CDR1 KGHSH, CDR2 LQKENI. The CDR3: CASSLSAGGSTDTQYF. DNA of the CDR3: TGTGCCAGCTCATTATCCGCAGGGGGAAGCACAGATACGCAGTATTTT.

This clone came up once. The rearrangement uses TRBV11-2 and TRBJ2-7, with 8 nucleotides matching TRBD2. Looked up from germline, CDR1 is SGHAT and CDR2 is FQNNGV. After removal of 5 bases from V and 1 base from J, the junction contained 10 bases not matched to a gene. The CDR3 extends over 16 amino acids. CDR3 sequence (DNA): TGTGCCAGCAGCCTCATAGCGGGATGGAGGTCCTACGAGCAGTACTTC. It encodes CASSLIAGWRSYEQYF.

This clone appeared a few times. The chain combines TRBV6-6 with TRBJ2-7, with 8 bases matching TRBD1. Trimming cost V 0 bases and J 7 bases; bases outside gene matches: 5. The CDR3 consists of 14 residues. Germline V CDR1 and CDR2: MNHNY, SVGAGI (reference sequence). This CDR3 is CASSYSQGAWEQYF. The CDR3 DNA sequence: TGTGCCAGCAGTTACTCCCAGGGGGCTTGGGAGCAGTACTTC.

This chain joins TRBV4-2 and TRBJ2-7; 10 bases map to TRBD2. The CDR3 sequence is 16 residues long. Per germline, CDR1 LGHNA and CDR2 YNFKEQ. V shed 1 base, J shed 1 base, and the junction held 4 bases outside the gene matches. The CDR3: CASSQVSSGRSYEQYF. The CDR3 DNA sequence: TGTGCCAGCAGCCAAGTTTCTAGCGGGAGATCCTACGAGCAGTACTTC.

The chain is built from TRBV15 and TRBJ1-5; the D is unclear. The V and J ends lost 0 bases and 3 bases respectively, with 12 bases between them. Per germline, CDR1 LNHNV and CDR2 YYDKDF (reference sequence). The CDR3 is made up of 16 amino acids. CDR3 in amino acids: CATSRDFPGNNQPQHF. CDR3 nucleotides: TGTGCCACCAGCAGAGATTTTCCGGGTAACAATCAGCCCCAGCATTTT.